These T cell receptor beta chains were read from a single sample in a study of PD-1 blockade in mismatch repair-deficient tumors. TCRdb keeps only in-frame clones here, not all; method: immunoSEQ multiplex PCR. The repertoire holds over 60,000 clones, with about 87% as singletons. The source material was peripheral blood, sampled 52 weeks after starting pembrolizumab. These receptor sequences come from an adult with mismatch repair-deficient cancer. Each CDR3 is given with its conserved first and last residue. Each record gives: V gene, D gene, clone size, J gene, CDR3 DNA, CDR3 protein. The D gene is left open where the match is weak. Size tells how often a clone was seen (once, few, many) or the class of an expanded clone, and some rows leave it out.

TRBV27	.	.	TRBJ1-2	TGTGCCAGCAGTTTCAACAGGTGGGGTTATTATGGCTACACCTTC	CASSFNRWGYYGYTF
TRBV4-2	.	.	TRBJ1-3	TGTGCCAGCAGCCAAGAAACAGGCTCTGGAAACACCATATATTTT	CASSQETGSGNTIYF
TRBV27	TRBD1	once	TRBJ2-1	TGTGCCAGCAGTCCCGACAGGGGGACGGGCAATGAGCAGTTCTTC	CASSPDRGTGNEQFF
TRBV6-5	TRBD1	.	TRBJ2-2	TGTGCCAGCAAGTGGGACAGTAGCTATCCCGGGGAGCTGTTTTTT	CASKWDSSYPGELFF
TRBV5-8	.	.	TRBJ2-5	TGTGCCAGCAGCTTTGGGACCACGGGTGTCGAGACCCAGTACTTC	CASSFGTTGVETQYF
TRBV7-9	TRBD1	.	TRBJ2-7	TGTGCCAGCAGACGGACAGGAGGAGCTTACGAGCAGTACTTC	CASRRTGGAYEQYF
TRBV19	.	.	TRBJ2-1	TGTGCCAGCTCTCCCCAAGGGTCAATCCTATACAATGAGCAGTTCTTC	CASSPQGSILYNEQFF
TRBV5-1	.	.	TRBJ2-7	TGCGCCAGCACCCCTGAGGGAGACTTCTACGAGCAGTACTTC	CASTPEGDFYEQYF
TRBV5-8	.	.	TRBJ2-1	TGTGCCAGCAGCTTTCTTACAGGGAGCTCCTACAATGAGCAGTTCTTC	CASSFLTGSSYNEQFF
TRBV11-2	.	.	TRBJ2-3	TGTGCCAGCAGCAATAGACAGATGAGCACAGATACGCAGTATTTT	CASSNRQMSTDTQYF
TRBV11-2	.	.	TRBJ2-5	TGTGCCAGCAGCTTAGGAGAGACCCAGTACTTC	CASSLGETQYF
TRBV29-1	.	.	TRBJ2-7	TGCAGCGGCAAAGAGGGCGGAGGAGGGTCCGAGCAGTACTTC	CSGKEGGGGSEQYF
TRBV6-5	.	once	TRBJ2-5	TGTGCCAGCAACACGGGGAGCGAGACCCAGTACTTC	CASNTGSETQYF
TRBV9	.	.	TRBJ1-4	TGTGCCAGCAGCGTAGCTTTGGGGACTTATGAAAAACTGTTTTTT	CASSVALGTYEKLFF
TRBV9	.	.	TRBJ2-7	TGTGCCAGCAGCGGCCCGGACAGTTACGAGCAGTACTTC	CASSGPDSYEQYF
TRBV7-9	TRBD1	.	TRBJ2-1	TGTGCCAGCAGCCGGACAGGGGAGCGCTACAATGAGCAGTTCTTC	CASSRTGERYNEQFF
TRBV29-1	.	.	TRBJ2-4	TGCAGCGTCGTTGATCCTGAGTGGATTCAGTACTTC	CSVVDPEWIQYF
TRBV10-1	.	.	TRBJ2-7	TGCGCCAGCAGAAGTCCGGGACACCGATACTACGAGCAGTACTTC	CASRSPGHRYYEQYF
TRBV7-9	.	many	TRBJ1-1	TGTGCCAGCAGCTTACAACTGGCGGGGGGCACTGAAGCTTTCTTT	CASSLQLAGGTEAFF
TRBV5-6	TRBD1	.	TRBJ1-2	TGTGCCAGCAGCGGCCCGGACAGGGGGCTTCCCGATACTCGTTATGGCTACACCTTC	CASSGPDRGLPDTRYGYTF
TRBV7-9	.	.	TRBJ2-7	TGTGCCAGCAGCTTAGGGGCGGTTGAGCAGTACTTC	CASSLGAVEQYF
TRBV30	.	.	TRBJ2-7	TGTGCCTGGAGTTGGAGGGGCGGTTACGAGCAGTACTTC	CAWSWRGGYEQYF
TRBV14	TRBD2	.	TRBJ2-1	TGTGCCAGCAGCCCCGGCTCGTCGGGGAGGGATGAGCAGTTCTTC	CASSPGSSGRDEQFF
TRBV7-2	TRBD2	once	TRBJ2-7	TGTGCCAGCAGCATCCTACTAGCGGGAGATTACGAGCAGTACTTC	CASSILLAGDYEQYF
TRBV11-3	.	.	TRBJ2-7	TGTGCCAGCAGCACTCGGAGCGGCCGGACCTACGAGCAGTACTTC	CASSTRSGRTYEQYF
TRBV7-9	.	once	TRBJ1-4	TGTGCCAGCAGCGGAGTACGACGGGGCCTTAATGAAAAACTGTTTTTT	CASSGVRRGLNEKLFF
TRBV5-6	.	few	TRBJ1-2	TGTGCCAGCAAAATGCGCAATAGTCGCTATGGCTACACCTTC	CASKMRNSRYGYTF
TRBV5-1	.	.	TRBJ2-1	TGCGCCAGCAGATTGACAGGTAATAGGATAAAGGATGAGCAGTTCTTC	CASRLTGNRIKDEQFF
TRBV7-9	.	.	TRBJ1-1	TGTGCCAGAAAAAGTTCGCTCAACACTGAAGCTTTCTTT	CARKSSLNTEAFF
TRBV29-1	.	.	TRBJ2-7	TGCAGCGTTGTAAACAACTACGAGCAGTACTTC	CSVVNNYEQYF
TRBV7-9	.	.	TRBJ2-7	TGTGCCAGCAGTTTAGCGGACTACGAGCAGTACTTC	CASSLADYEQYF
TRBV10-2	TRBD1	.	TRBJ1-1	TGCGCCAGCAGCGAGGGGACAGGGAAGGACACTGAAGCTTTCTTT	CASSEGTGKDTEAFF